This T cell receptor beta chain was retrieved from a study of shared clonotypes between healthy human individuals (dated by TCRdb to between 2020 and 2021). About the study as a whole: A couple of women and a few men aged 18 to 49 years were included in the cohort. For each donor, CD4 naive and CD4 memory were each run on three plates, CD8 naive on two plates, and CD8 memory on one plate. The study deeply sequenced blood TCR repertoires of five healthy adults to estimate repertoire size and the extent of clonotype sharing between individuals. Different laboratories and diverse techniques were used to prepare libraries and sequence TCR repertoires, to increase sequencing depth and limit assay-specific biases. Between about 0.94 and 8.9 billion PBMCs per donor were obtained by leukapheresis.

Using the deep immunoSEQ assay, TCR CDR3 regions were amplified from genomic DNA by multiplex PCR. Extracted genomic DNA from each cell subset was spread evenly across all wells of several immunoSEQ 96-well plates, with each plate serving as a replicate. For sorted subsets, 150 to 200 ng genomic DNA, equal to 30,000 or so T cell genomes, was loaded into each replicate PCR. Purified libraries were measured with a Qubit 3.0 fluorometer, size-checked on a Bioanalyzer 2100, and measured again with the KAPA Library Quantification kit. Each immunoSEQ 96-well plate was sequenced on its own single-read 150-cycle Illumina NextSeq 550 flow cell. As for the authors' bioinformatics: Because only junctional sequences without quality scores were contained in the immunoSEQ output, filtering matching that applied to full-length reads could not be performed. Sequences were annotated with PyIR, a Python wrapper for IgBLAST v1.9, and V/J genes and CDR3 were assigned using IMGT germline references. Reads were filtered out if the reads had weak V/J assignments (E-value above 1e-6), no CDR3, stop codons, out-of-frame junctions, or ambiguous translated residues. A V3J clonotype was defined by an identical inferred V gene, J gene, and CDR3 amino acid sequence. Percentage overlap between repertoires was computed as shared unique clonotypes divided by the size of the smaller repertoire. RTK rarefaction, the Chao1 estimator, and Recon v2.1 estimates of unobserved clonotypes were used to assess repertoire richness. For all TCRbeta clonotypes obtained by the gDNA method from four donors, generation probabilities were computed with OLGA. Entries here come from immuneACCESS through TCRdb and include only in-frame sequences with V and J called. Some clones fail to appear in such tables; in the studies checked, an unresolved V gene covers under half of the shortfall, and the cause of the remainder is unknown. Clone size and V and J calls were adopted from that table, with D and trimming inferred from the DNA. The sample records about 2 million clones, around 96% of which are singletons. Jointly, the top ten make up roughly 1.1% of the sample.

The germline V gene specifies SGHRS as CDR1 and YFSETQ as CDR2. The V and J ends are trimmed by 2 bases and 2 bases, leaving 11 bases between them. The CDR3 numbers 15 residues from cysteine through phenylalanine. The only DNA kept is the CDR3, 45 bases in frame from the first base. Broader findings and caveats from the paper: Even with the large sequencing depth, rarefaction of the sorted-subset datasets indicated that sequencing was incomplete. Roughly 5.2% of naive CD4, 3.5% of naive CD8, around 2.3% of memory CD4, and 0.4% of memory CD8 clonotypes were shared across several donors. Pairwise subsampling indicated that sequencing depth was expected to affect the degree of clonotype sharing among donors. Only blood was sampled, and tissue TCR repertoires likely differ from those in blood. Compared with non-shared clonotypes, the clonotypes found in all four sorted-subset donors had higher generation probabilities. Estimated clonotype richness was generally larger for naive than for memory subsets. Because the study included only a small number of donors, the genetic and exposure-history diversity represented was limited.

CD8 naive samples consisted of CD45RO-negative cells that were positively selected for CCR7, yielding a CD45RA+CCR7+ population without TemRA cells. The donors were healthy, HIV-negative adults with no recently reported acute infections or vaccinations. Every donor was a Caucasian adult residing in Nashville, Tennessee, USA. After blood collection by leukapheresis, PBMCs were isolated using Ficoll-Histopaque density gradient centrifugation and then cryopreserved in the vapor phase of liquid nitrogen. Purity and quantity of every magnetically sorted T cell population were checked by analytical flow cytometry. Genomic DNA was isolated from every sorted fraction and measured by UV absorbance on a Nanodrop 2000c. About this clone: Its antigen is unknown. No base quality information exists; no much larger clone differs at one position.

Recombination linked TRBV5-1 to TRBJ2-1, with no reliable assignment of the D segment. What was sequenced was naive CD8+ T cells sorted from blood. The sample's cell subset or site, from its label and the paper: CD45RA+CCR7+. The clonotype originates from a man between 18 and 35 years old in good health. The bases are TGCGCCAGCAGCTTATCGGCGTTCCCCTACAATGAGCAGTTCTTC. Its protein reads: CASSLSAFPYNEQFF.